This T cell receptor (beta chain) was documented in a study of radiotherapy plus CTLA-4 blockade in lung cancer. In the study overall: Disease control was seen in 31% of patients, objective responses in 15% to 20%. Study-level results: Increased serum interferon-beta after radiation also reportedly predicted response strongly. Expansion in blood of tumor-derived TCR clones was seen after radiotherapy plus ipilimumab.

Repertoires were generated with immunoSEQ multiplex PCR, while TCRdb's copy carries only in-frame clones and drops some. The table includes roughly 90,000 clones, 85% to 90% detected once. Trimming took 2 bases from V and 4 from J, leaving 12 bases between them. This CDR3 is built from 14 residues. The germline CDR1 and CDR2 sequences are KGHSH and LQKENI. Comments on this clone: Its antigen is as yet unknown.

This sequence originates from a human donor with non-small cell lung cancer that progressed on radiotherapy plus ipilimumab. The rearrangement links TRBV18 to TRBJ2-7; perhaps D is TRBD1 or TRBD2 (5 bases each). The material sequenced was peripheral blood, taken from a patient treated with radiotherapy plus ipilimumab. CDR3 sequence (DNA): TGTGCCAGCTCACCATCGGGGCAGGGATACGAGCAGTACTTC. Translating gives CASSPSGQGYEQYF.